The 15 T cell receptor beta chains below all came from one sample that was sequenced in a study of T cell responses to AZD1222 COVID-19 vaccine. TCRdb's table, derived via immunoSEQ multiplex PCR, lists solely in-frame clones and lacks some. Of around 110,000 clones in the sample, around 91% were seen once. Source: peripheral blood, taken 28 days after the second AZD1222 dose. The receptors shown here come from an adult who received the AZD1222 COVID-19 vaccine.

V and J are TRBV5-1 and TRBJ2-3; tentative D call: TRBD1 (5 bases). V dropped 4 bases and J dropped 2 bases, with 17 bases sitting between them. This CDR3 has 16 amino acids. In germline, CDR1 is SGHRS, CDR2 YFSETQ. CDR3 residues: CASSPLTGASTDTQYF. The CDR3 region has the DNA TGCGCCAGCAGCCCCCTCACAGGTGCTTCCACAGATACGCAGTATTTT.

The CDR3 protein is CASSALINSGRPYEQYF. The CDR3 DNA sequence: TGTGCCAGCAGTGCCCTTATAAATAGCGGGAGACCCTACGAGCAGTACTTC. This chain joins TRBV6-1 and TRBJ2-7; 9 bases are a match to TRBD2. Trimming removed 4 bases from V and 2 bases from J; junction bases left unmatched: 12. Germline-derived CDR1 and CDR2 are MNHNS and SASEGT. The CDR3 runs 17 residues.

This CDR3 is CSVLVNYGAPRGTDYSNQPQHF. The CDR3 nucleotides are TGCAGCGTCCTCGTTAACTACGGAGCCCCTAGGGGGACGGATTATAGCAATCAGCCCCAGCATTTT. The chain recombines TRBV29-1 with TRBJ1-5, with D possibly matching TRBD1 (6 bases). The CDR3 contains 22 residues. The germline V gene encodes CDR1 SQVTM and CDR2 ANQGSEA. V lost 6 bases and J 0 bases, leaving 36 bases between the germline ends.

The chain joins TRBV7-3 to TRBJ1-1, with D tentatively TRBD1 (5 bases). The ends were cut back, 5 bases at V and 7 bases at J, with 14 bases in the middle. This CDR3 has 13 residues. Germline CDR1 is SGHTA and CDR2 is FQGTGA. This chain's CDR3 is CASSREGDSEAFF. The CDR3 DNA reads TGTGCCAGCAGCCGAGAGGGAGACAGTGAAGCTTTCTTT.

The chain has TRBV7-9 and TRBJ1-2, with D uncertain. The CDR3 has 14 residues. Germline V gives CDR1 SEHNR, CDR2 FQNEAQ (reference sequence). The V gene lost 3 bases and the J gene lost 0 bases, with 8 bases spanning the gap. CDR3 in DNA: TGTGCCAGCAGCTTTGGGCATCCTAACTATGGCTACACCTTC. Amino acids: CASSFGHPNYGYTF.

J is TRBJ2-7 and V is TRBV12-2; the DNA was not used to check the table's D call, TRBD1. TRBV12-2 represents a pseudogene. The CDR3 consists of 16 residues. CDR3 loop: CASRFNQPGQTYEQYF. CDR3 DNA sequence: TGTGCAAGTCGCTTTAATCAACCGGGACAGACCTACGAGCAGTACTTC.

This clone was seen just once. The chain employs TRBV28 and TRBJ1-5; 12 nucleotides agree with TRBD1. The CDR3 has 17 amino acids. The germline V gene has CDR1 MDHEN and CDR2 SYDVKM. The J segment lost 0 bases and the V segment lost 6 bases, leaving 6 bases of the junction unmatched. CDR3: CASRGDRGPYSNQPQHF. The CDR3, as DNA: TGTGCCAGCAGGGGGGACAGGGGGCCTTATAGCAATCAGCCCCAGCATTTT.

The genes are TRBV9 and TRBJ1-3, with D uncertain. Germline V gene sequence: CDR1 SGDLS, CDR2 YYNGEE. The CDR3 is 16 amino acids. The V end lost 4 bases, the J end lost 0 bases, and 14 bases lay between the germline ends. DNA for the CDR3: TGTGCCAGCAGCCTGATACCGTCGAGCTCTGGAAACACCATATATTTT. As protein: CASSLIPSSSGNTIYF.

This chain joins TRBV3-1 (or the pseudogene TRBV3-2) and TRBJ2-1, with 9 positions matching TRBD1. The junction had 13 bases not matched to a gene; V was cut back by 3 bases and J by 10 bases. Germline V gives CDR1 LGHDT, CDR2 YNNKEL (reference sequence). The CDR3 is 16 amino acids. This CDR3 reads CASSQKGWDRVSEQFF. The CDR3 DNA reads TGTGCCAGCAGCCAGAAGGGGTGGGACAGGGTCAGCGAGCAGTTCTTC.

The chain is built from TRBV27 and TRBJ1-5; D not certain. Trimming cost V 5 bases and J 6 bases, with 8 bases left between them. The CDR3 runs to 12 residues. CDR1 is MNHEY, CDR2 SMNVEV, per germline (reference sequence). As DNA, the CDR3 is TGTGCCAGCAGTGCGGGTGGTCAGCCCCAGCATTTT. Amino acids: CASSAGGQPQHF.

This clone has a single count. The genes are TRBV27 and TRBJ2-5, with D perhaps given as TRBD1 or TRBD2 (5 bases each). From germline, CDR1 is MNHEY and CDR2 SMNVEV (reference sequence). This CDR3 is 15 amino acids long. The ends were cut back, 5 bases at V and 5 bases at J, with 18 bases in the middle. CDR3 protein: CASSPRDGSGETQYF. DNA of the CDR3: TGTGCCAGCAGTCCCCGGGACGGCTCTGGGGAGACCCAGTACTTC.

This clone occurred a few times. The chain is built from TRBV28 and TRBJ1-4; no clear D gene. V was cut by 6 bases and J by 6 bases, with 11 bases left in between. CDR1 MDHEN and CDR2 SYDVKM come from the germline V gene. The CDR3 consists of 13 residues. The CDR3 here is CASSQLFDEKLFF. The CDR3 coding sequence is TGTGCCAGCAGCCAACTCTTCGATGAAAAACTGTTTTTT.

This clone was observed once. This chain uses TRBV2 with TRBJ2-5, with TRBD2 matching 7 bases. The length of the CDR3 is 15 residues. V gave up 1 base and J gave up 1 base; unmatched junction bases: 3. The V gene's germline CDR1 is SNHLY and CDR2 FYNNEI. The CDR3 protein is CASSEEPSGQETQYF. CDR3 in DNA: TGTGCCAGCAGTGAAGAGCCTAGCGGCCAAGAGACCCAGTACTTC. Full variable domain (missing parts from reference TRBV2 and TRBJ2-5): EPEVTQTPSHQVTQMGQEVILRCVPISNHLYFYWYRQILGQKVEFLVSFYNNEISEKSEIFDDQFSVERPDGSNFTLKIRSTKLEDSAMYFCASSEEPSGQETQYFGPGTRLLVL.

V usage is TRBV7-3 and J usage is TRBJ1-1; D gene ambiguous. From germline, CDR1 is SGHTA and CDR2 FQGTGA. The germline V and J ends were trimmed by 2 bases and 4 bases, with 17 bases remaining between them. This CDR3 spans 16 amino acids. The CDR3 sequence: CASSLRPDPLGTEAFF. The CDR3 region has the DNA TGTGCCAGCAGCTTACGTCCCGACCCGTTGGGCACTGAAGCTTTCTTT.

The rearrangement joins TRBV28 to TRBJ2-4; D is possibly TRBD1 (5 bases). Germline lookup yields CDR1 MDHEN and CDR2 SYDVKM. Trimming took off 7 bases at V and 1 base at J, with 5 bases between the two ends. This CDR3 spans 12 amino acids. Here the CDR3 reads CASKGAKNIQYF. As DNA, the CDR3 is TGTGCCAGCAAGGGGGCCAAAAACATTCAGTACTTC.